This entry concerns a single T cell receptor (beta chain). What it binds is unknown. When the RNA was reverse transcribed, random hexamers were used with an input of about 0.5 to 1 ug. TCRdb reprocessed the immunoSEQ multiplex PCR reads via MiXCR and lists one record per CDR3 protein. This table has around 230,000 distinct CDR3 sequences, approximately 95% appearing once. The sample is drawn from a study of CD8 T cells in Susac syndrome. Findings of the study overall: As acknowledged by the study, its TCR sequencing and HLA analysis included a relatively small number of individuals.

The sample taken for sequencing was CD4+ T cells from PBMCs. This receptor was obtained from a human donor with multiple sclerosis.

The CDR3 region has the DNA TGTGCCAGCAGCAGGACAGACGAACAGCCCCAGCATTTT. This gives the protein CASSRTDEQPQHF. The chain joins TRBV3-1 to TRBJ1-5; D is perhaps TRBD1 (6 bases). Germline loops: CDR1 LGHDT, CDR2 YNNKEL (reference sequence). This CDR3 has 13 amino acids. V lost 5 bases and J 7 bases, leaving 12 bases between the germline ends.